Each of the 12 T cell receptor beta chains below was sequenced from the same sample in a study of T cells in Graves' hyperthyroidism and ophthalmopathy. There were TCR beta CDR3 regions amplified from RNA transcripts. Researchers ran a first-round RT-PCR on the TCR CDR3 using the HTBI primer set. Via MiXCR, TCRdb re-called the multiplex PCR reads, giving one row per CDR3 protein. The data contain more than 450,000 distinct CDR3 sequences, just under 20% of them singletons. The sample comprised blood. The receptors come from a man between 40 and 49 years old with Graves' ophthalmopathy.

V gene TRBV28 combines with J gene TRBJ2-7, with a weak D call TRBD1 (5 bases). CDR3 length equals 14 residues. Germline lookup yields CDR1 MDHEN and CDR2 SYDVKM. V was cut by 4 bases and J by 6 bases, with 16 bases left in between. CDR3 nucleotide sequence: TGTGCCAGCAGTTCCGCCAGGGTCTGGGGCGAGCAGTACTTC. Its protein is CASSSARVWGEQYF.

The chain couples TRBV27 to TRBJ1-2; 7 positions match TRBD1. V trimming: 3 bases; J trimming: 4 bases; junction bases outside the gene matches: 5. The CDR3 runs 14 residues. Germline V lookup: CDR1 MNHEY, CDR2 SMNVEV (reference sequence). CDR3 sequence reads: CASSFKGGGYGYTF. The CDR3 region has the DNA TGTGCCAGCAGTTTTAAAGGGGGCGGCTATGGCTACACCTTC.

This clonotype occurred a few times. V gene TRBV27 combines with J gene TRBJ1-5; maybe TRBD1 (5 bases). The ends were cut back, 6 bases at V and 5 bases at J, with 17 bases in the middle. The CDR3 runs 15 residues. In germline, CDR1 is MNHEY, CDR2 SMNVEV (reference sequence). The CDR3 region has the DNA TGTGCCAGCAGCTCGGCAGGGTGGATGGATCAGCCCCAGCATTTT. Translated, it gives CASSSAGWMDQPQHF.

This rearrangement joins TRBV6-5 to TRBJ1-5; D is undetermined. Germline CDR1 and CDR2: MNHEY and SVGAGI. This CDR3 is 13 amino acids long. Trimming took 0 bases from V and 4 from J, leaving 4 bases between them. The CDR3 region has the DNA TGTGCCAGCAGTTACTCTAAAAATCAGCCCCAGCATTTT. This gives the protein CASSYSKNQPQHF.

This clonotype was seen only a few times. The chain combines TRBV7-8 with TRBJ1-5, with D possibly TRBD1 on 5 matching bases. Germline CDR1 and CDR2: SGHVS and FQNEAQ. The CDR3 is 14 amino acids. Trimming removed 5 bases from V and 6 bases from J, with 14 bases in between. The CDR3 is CASSAAGRGQPQHF. CDR3 nucleotides: TGTGCCAGCAGCGCGGCAGGGAGGGGTCAGCCCCAGCATTTT. Full variable domain (rest looked up from reference TRBV7-8 and TRBJ1-5): GAGVSQSPRYKVAKRGQDVALRCDPISGHVSLFWYQQALGQGPEFLTYFQNEAQLDKSGLPSDRFFAERPEGSVSTLKIQRTQQEDSAVYLCASSAAGRGQPQHFGDGTRLSIL.

The CDR3 DNA follows: TGCAGCATATCCAAACTAGCGGGGAAAGATACGCAGTATTTT. The encoded protein is CSISKLAGKDTQYF. The chain is built from TRBV20-1 and TRBJ2-3; TRBD2 aligns across 10 bases. The CDR3 is 14 amino acids. Germline V gene sequence: CDR1 DFQATT, CDR2 SNEGSKA (reference sequence).

This clonotype was observed a few times. J is TRBJ2-1 and V is TRBV14, with 13 positions matching TRBD2. Germline trimming cut 1 base from V and 9 bases from J; bases unmatched to any gene: 0. CDR3 size: 14 residues. From germline, CDR1 is SGHDN and CDR2 FVKESK. For the CDR3, the DNA is TGTGCCAGCAGCCAAGGACTAGCGGGAGGTGAGCAGTTCTTC. The encoded protein is CASSQGLAGGEQFF.

This clonotype was detected many times. The chain uses TRBV12-3 or TRBV12-4 and TRBJ2-1; 8 bases map to TRBD1. J gave up 5 bases and V 0 bases, and 3 bases lay outside the gene matches. The CDR3 consists of 15 residues. CDR3 in amino acids: CASSLARTGNNEQFF. The CDR3 DNA sequence: TGTGCCAGCAGTTTAGCGAGGACAGGGAACAATGAGCAGTTCTTC.

The table lists this clonotype with many counts. CDR3 in amino acids: CASSPGYTEAFF. The CDR3 DNA is TGTGCCAGCAGCCCAGGGTACACTGAAGCTTTCTTT. This chain links TRBV12-3 or TRBV12-4 with TRBJ1-1, with D maybe TRBD1 (5 bases). This CDR3 has 12 amino acids. V shed 6 bases and J shed 3 bases, with 8 bases lying between them.

This clonotype has more than one count but fewer than ten. CDR3 sequence reads: CSVSQGSKNIQYF. In DNA, the CDR3 is TGCAGCGTATCACAGGGGAGCAAAAACATTCAGTACTTC. The genes are TRBV29-1 and TRBJ2-4, with 7 positions matching TRBD1. V dropped 6 bases and J dropped 3; count of bases not matched to a gene: 5. The CDR3 consists of 13 residues. The germline V gene encodes CDR1 SQVTM and CDR2 ANQGSEA.

This chain joins TRBV6-2 or TRBV6-3 and TRBJ2-3; possible D gene TRBD2, 6 bases. This CDR3 spans 13 amino acids. V was shortened by 7 bases and J by 0 bases, with 8 bases between the two germline ends. Germline CDR1 is MNHEY and CDR2 is SVGEGT. The CDR3 protein is CASKRASTDTQYF. The CDR3 DNA sequence: TGTGCCAGCAAGCGGGCTAGCACAGATACGCAGTATTTT.

There are many counts of this clonotype. The chain combines TRBV28 with TRBJ2-7; TRBD2 agrees at 10 bases. Germline-derived CDR1 and CDR2 are MDHEN and SYDVKM. The ends lost 3 bases at V and 2 bases at J; junction bases unmatched: 4. The CDR3 extends over 15 amino acids. The CDR3 here is CASSFRTSGTYEQYF. As DNA, the CDR3 is TGTGCCAGCAGTTTCCGGACTAGCGGAACCTACGAGCAGTACTTC.